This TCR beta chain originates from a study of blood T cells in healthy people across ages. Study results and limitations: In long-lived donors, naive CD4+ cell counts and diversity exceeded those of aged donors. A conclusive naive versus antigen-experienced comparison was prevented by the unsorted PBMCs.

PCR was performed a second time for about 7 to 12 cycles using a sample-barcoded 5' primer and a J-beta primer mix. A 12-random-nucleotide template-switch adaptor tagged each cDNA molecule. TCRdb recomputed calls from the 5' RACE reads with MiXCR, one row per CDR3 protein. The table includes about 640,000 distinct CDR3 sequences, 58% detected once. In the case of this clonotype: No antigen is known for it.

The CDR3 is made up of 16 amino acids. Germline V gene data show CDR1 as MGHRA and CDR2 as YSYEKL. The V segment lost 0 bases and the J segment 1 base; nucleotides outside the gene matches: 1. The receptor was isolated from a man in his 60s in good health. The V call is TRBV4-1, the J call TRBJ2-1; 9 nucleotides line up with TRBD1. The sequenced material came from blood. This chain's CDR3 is CASSQDGQGSYNEQFF. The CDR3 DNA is TGCGCCAGCAGCCAAGACGGACAGGGGTCCTACAATGAGCAGTTCTTC.